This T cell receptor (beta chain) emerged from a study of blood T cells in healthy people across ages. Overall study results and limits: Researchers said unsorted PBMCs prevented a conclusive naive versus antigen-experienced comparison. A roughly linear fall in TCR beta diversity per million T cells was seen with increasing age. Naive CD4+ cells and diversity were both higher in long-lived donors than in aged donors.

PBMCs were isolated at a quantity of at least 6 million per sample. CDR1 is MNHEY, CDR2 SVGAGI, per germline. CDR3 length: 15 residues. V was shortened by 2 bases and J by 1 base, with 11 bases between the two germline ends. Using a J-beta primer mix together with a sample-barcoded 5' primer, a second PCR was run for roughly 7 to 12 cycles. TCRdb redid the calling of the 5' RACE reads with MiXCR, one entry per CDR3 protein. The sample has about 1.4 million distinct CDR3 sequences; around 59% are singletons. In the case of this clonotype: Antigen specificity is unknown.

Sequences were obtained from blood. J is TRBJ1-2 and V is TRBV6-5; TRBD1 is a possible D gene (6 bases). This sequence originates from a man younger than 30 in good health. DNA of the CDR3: TGTGCCAGCAGTTACCGGACAGACTATAACTATGGCTACACCTTC. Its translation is CASSYRTDYNYGYTF.